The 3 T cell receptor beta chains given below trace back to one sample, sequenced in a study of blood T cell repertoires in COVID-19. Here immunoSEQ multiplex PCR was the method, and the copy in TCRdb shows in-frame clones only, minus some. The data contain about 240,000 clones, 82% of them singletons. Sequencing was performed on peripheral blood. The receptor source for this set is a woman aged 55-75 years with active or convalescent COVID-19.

The CDR3 DNA reads TGTGCCAGTAGTATGTTACAGGGCTTCTCTGGAAACACCATATATTTT. As protein: CASSMLQGFSGNTIYF. The chain carries TRBV19 and TRBJ1-3; maybe TRBD1 (6 bases). Germline V gives CDR1 LNHDA, CDR2 SQIVND (reference sequence). The CDR3 loop spans 16 amino acids. Trimming removed 3 bases at V and 0 bases at J, with 12 bases between. Full variable domain (rest looked up from reference TRBV19 and TRBJ1-3): DGGITQSPKYLFRKEGQNVTLSCEQNLNHDAMYWYRQDPGQGLRLIYYSQIVNDFQKGDIAEGYSVSREKKESFPLTVTSAQKNPTAFYLCASSMLQGFSGNTIYFGEGSWLTVV.

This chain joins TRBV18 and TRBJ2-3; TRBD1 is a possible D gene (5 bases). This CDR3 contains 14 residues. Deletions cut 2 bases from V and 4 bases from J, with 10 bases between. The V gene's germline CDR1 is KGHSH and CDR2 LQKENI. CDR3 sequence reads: CASSPGRVPDTQYF. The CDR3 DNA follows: TGTGCCAGCTCACCAGGCAGGGTGCCAGATACGCAGTATTTT. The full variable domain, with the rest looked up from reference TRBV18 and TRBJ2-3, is NAGVMQNPRHLVRRRGQEARLRCSPMKGHSHVYWYRQLPEEGLKFMVYLQKENIIDESGMPKERFSAEFPKEGPSILRIQQVVRGDSAAYFCASSPGRVPDTQYFGPGTRLTVL.

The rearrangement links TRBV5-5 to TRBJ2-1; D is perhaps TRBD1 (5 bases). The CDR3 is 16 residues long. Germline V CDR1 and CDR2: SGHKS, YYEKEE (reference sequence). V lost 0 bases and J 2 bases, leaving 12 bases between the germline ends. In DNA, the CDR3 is TGTGCCAGCAGCTTGGCCGCAGGGTGGCCCTACAATGAGCAGTTCTTC. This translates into CASSLAAGWPYNEQFF.